The entry below gives a single TCR beta chain sequence along with its context. Data came from immunoSEQ multiplex PCR; TCRdb stores just in-frame clones and leaves some out. The data contain 50,000 to 60,000 clones, about 90% of them seen just once; the ten biggest clones take up about 0.28%. Germline V lookup: CDR1 LGHNA, CDR2 YNFKEQ. The CDR3 contains 18 residues. Deletions cut 0 bases from V and 2 bases from J, with 17 bases between. This sample is drawn from a study of T cell changes during pregnancy in multiple sclerosis. This chain uses TRBV4-2 with TRBJ1-3, with no clear D. Sequenced here: CD4+ T cells from peripheral blood mononuclear cells, sampled in the second trimester of pregnancy. The sequence came from a female donor with multiple sclerosis, enrolled in a pregnancy study. CDR3 nucleotides: TGTGCCAGCAGCCAAGATTCGTTTACGGGTTTCGCTGGAAACACCATATATTTT. Translating it yields CASSQDSFTGFAGNTIYF.